The rows below give T cell receptor beta chains drawn from one sample of a study of CD8+CD57+ T cells in acquired aplastic anemia. One entry per CDR3 protein, called by TCRdb with MiXCR from the reads. The data show about 71,000 distinct CDR3 sequences, almost 55% seen once. The sequencing input was sorted CD4+, CD8+, or CD8+CD57+ T cells (not recorded which) from PBMCs. These TCRs come from a human donor in good health, serving as a control. The CDR3 runs from the conserved cysteine through the conserved F or W. D genes are given only for firm matches. Not all rows give a size; the values are once, few, many and, for expanded clones, a class.

size | D | J | length | V | DNA | CDR3
NA | TRBD1 | TRBJ1-6 | 14 | TRBV19 | TGTGCCAGTAGGCAACAGGGGCATAATTCACCCCTCCACTTT | CASRQQGHNSPLHF
NA | NA | TRBJ1-2 | 12 | TRBV2 | TGTGCCAGCAGTGAAGGGGCGCAAGGCTACACCTTC | CASSEGAQGYTF
few | NA | TRBJ1-2 | 12 | TRBV19 | TGTGCCAGTAGTATGTATGGCTATGGCTACACCTTC | CASSMYGYGYTF
many | TRBD1 | TRBJ1-1 | 15 | TRBV9 | TGTGCCAGCAGCTTCGGGACAGGGCACGGCACTGAAGCTTTCTTT | CASSFGTGHGTEAFF
NA | TRBD1 | TRBJ1-1 | 15 | TRBV15 | TGTGCCACCACGTACACCGGGACAGGGGACACTGAAGCTTTCTTT | CATTYTGTGDTEAFF
many | NA | TRBJ2-7 | 12 | TRBV6-5 | TGTGCCAGCAGTTACCAGGGCCACGAGCAGTACTTC | CASSYQGHEQYF
NA | NA | TRBJ2-7 | 15 | TRBV19 | TGTGCCAGTAGTATAGCATCGGGGGTGACCTACGAGCAGTACTTC | CASSIASGVTYEQYF
NA | NA | TRBJ2-6 | 16 | TRBV9 | TGTGCCAGCAGCGTAGTCAGGGGCGCTGGGGCCAACGTCCTGACTTTC | CASSVVRGAGANVLTF
few | TRBD2 | TRBJ2-7 | 14 | TRBV7-8 | TGTGCCAGCAGCTTGCTAGCGGGAGGCTACGAGCAGTACTTC | CASSLLAGGYEQYF
many | TRBD2 | TRBJ2-7 | 15 | TRBV27 | TGTGCCAGCAGTTTTGGGGCGGGAGCGTTTTACGAGCAGTACTTC | CASSFGAGAFYEQYF
NA | NA | TRBJ2-2 | 12 | TRBV7-9 | TGTGCCAGCAGCGTGAGGGCCAGGGAGCTGTTTTTT | CASSVRARELFF
many | NA | TRBJ1-2 | 15 | TRBV11-2 | TGTGCCACGTACATGGTAGCTACCCCTAACTATGGCTACACCTTC | CATYMVATPNYGYTF
NA | NA | TRBJ1-2 | 13 | TRBV7-9 | TGTGCCAGCAGCCGCGGACAAGTCTATGGCTACACCTTC | CASSRGQVYGYTF
many | NA | TRBJ2-7 | 13 | TRBV27 | TGTGCCAGCAGTTTAAGCCCGCGCTACGAGCAGTACTTC | CASSLSPRYEQYF
NA | TRBD1 | TRBJ2-3 | 16 | TRBV24-1 | TGTGCCACCAGTGATTTCGGACAGGGTAGCACAGATACGCAGTATTTT | CATSDFGQGSTDTQYF
NA | TRBD1 | TRBJ1-2 | 12 | TRBV29-1 | TGCAGCGACCCAGGTGACAGGGATGGCTACACCTTC | CSDPGDRDGYTF
NA | NA | TRBJ1-3 | 13 | TRBV25-1 | TGTGCCAGTAAACAGGGAGCTGGAAACACCATATATTTT | CASKQGAGNTIYF
NA | TRBD2 | TRBJ2-7 | 14 | TRBV29-1 | TGCAGCGTTGGGGGACTAGCGGGGGCCTACGAGCAGTACTTC | CSVGGLAGAYEQYF
many | NA | TRBJ1-2 | 15 | TRBV6-2/TRBV6-3 | TGTGCCAGCAGTTACCTCCAGGGACCGTTCTATGGCTACACCTTC | CASSYLQGPFYGYTF
NA | NA | TRBJ2-2 | 14 | TRBV2 | TGTGCCAGCAGGGTTACCGCGAACACCGGGGAGCTGTTTTTT | CASRVTANTGELFF
few | NA | TRBJ1-3 | 14 | TRBV7-2 | TGTGCCAGCAGCTTAACTCAGACAGGAAACACCATATATTTT | CASSLTQTGNTIYF
many | NA | TRBJ2-1 | 18 | TRBV20-1 | TGCAGTGCTAGTCCGACTCGCGGCAGCGCTAGCCTGGACAATGAGCAGTTCTTC | CSASPTRGSASLDNEQFF
many | NA | TRBJ1-3 | 17 | TRBV4-1 | TGCGCCAGCAGCCTCGTACAGGGCGCCGTCTCTGGAAACACCATATATTTT | CASSLVQGAVSGNTIYF
NA | NA | TRBJ2-6 | 15 | TRBV9 | TGTGCCAGCAGCGTAGGAAGCTCTGGGGCCAACGTCCTGACTTTC | CASSVGSSGANVLTF
NA | TRBD1 | TRBJ1-2 | 16 | TRBV24-1 | TGTGCCACCAGTGATCCCGGGACAGGGCACCTCTATGGCTACACCTTC | CATSDPGTGHLYGYTF
once | NA | TRBJ2-3 | 16 | TRBV24-1 | TGTGCCACCAGTGATTTGCAGGGTTTTGGAACAGATACGCAGTATTTT | CATSDLQGFGTDTQYF
NA | NA | TRBJ1-1 | 14 | TRBV5-1 | TGCGCCAGCAGTCCAGAAAACATGAACACTGAAGCTTTCTTT | CASSPENMNTEAFF
NA | TRBD2 | TRBJ2-1 | 15 | TRBV24-1 | TGTGCCACCAGTGATTTGCAGCGGGACTACAATGAGCAGTTCTTC | CATSDLQRDYNEQFF
NA | NA | TRBJ2-5 | 11 | TRBV29-1 | TGCAGCGTGGCAGGGGTGGAGACCCAGTACTTC | CSVAGVETQYF
NA | NA | TRBJ1-2 | 12 | TRBV29-1 | TGCAGCGTTGTAGCCGCGGGGTATGGCTACACCTTC | CSVVAAGYGYTF
many | TRBD1 | TRBJ2-7 | 14 | TRBV6-5 | TGTGCCAGCAGTAAAACGGGACAGAGCTACGAGCAGTACTTC | CASSKTGQSYEQYF
NA | NA | TRBJ1-1 | 12 | TRBV12-3/TRBV12-4 | TGTGTCAGCAGTTTTCAGGCCACTGAAGCCTTCTTT | CVSSFQATEAFF
many | NA | TRBJ1-2 | 12 | TRBV7-9 | TGTGCCAGCAGCTCCGGAGGGGAAGGCTACACCTTC | CASSSGGEGYTF
NA | NA | TRBJ2-7 | 14 | TRBV12-3/TRBV12-4 | TGTGCCAGGATACCGAGTATCAGGGAGGCCGAGCAGTACTTC | CARIPSIREAEQYF
many | NA | TRBJ1-1 | 15 | TRBV11-2 | TGTGCCAGCAGCTTAAGTTGGCAGGCGAACACTGAAGCTTTCTTT | CASSLSWQANTEAFF
NA | TRBD1 | TRBJ1-1 | 13 | TRBV2 | TGTGCCACCACAGGGACAGGTGGGGCTGAAGCTTTCTTT | CATTGTGGAEAFF
many | TRBD1 | TRBJ2-7 | 15 | TRBV5-1 | TGCGCCAGCAGCCTGGATTATGGACAGGGGTACGAGCAGTACTTC | CASSLDYGQGYEQYF
medium-sized | NA | TRBJ1-2 | 11 | TRBV5-5 | TGTGCCAGCAGCTTGTACTATGGCTACACCTTC | CASSLYYGYTF
NA | TRBD1 | TRBJ1-5 | 16 | TRBV20-1 | TGCAGTGCTCGAGACCTGGGGACAGGGGGTTGGCAGCCCCAGCATTTT | CSARDLGTGGWQPQHF
NA | NA | TRBJ2-1 | 14 | TRBV7-7 | TGTGCTAGCAGCTTAACAGTGGGACACAATGAGCAGTTCTTC | CASSLTVGHNEQFF
many | NA | TRBJ1-1 | 15 | TRBV2 | TGTGCCAGCAGTGCCGGAACATCGGAAAACACTGAAGCTTTCTTT | CASSAGTSENTEAFF
many | NA | TRBJ2-7 | 12 | TRBV12-3/TRBV12-4 | TGTGCCAGCCGGGACGAATCCTACGAGCAGTACTTC | CASRDESYEQYF
NA | TRBD2 | TRBJ2-1 | 17 | TRBV11-2 | TGTGCCAGCAGCCTTACCGGGACTAGCGGGAGAAGGAATGAGCAGTTCTTC | CASSLTGTSGRRNEQFF
NA | NA | TRBJ1-3 | 12 | TRBV29-1 | TGCAGCGTGGACGGGGGGGGAAACACCATATATTTT | CSVDGGGNTIYF
NA | NA | TRBJ2-3 | 12 | TRBV24-1 | TGTGCCACCAGTGAGGTTGAAGATACGCAGTATTTT | CATSEVEDTQYF
NA | NA | TRBJ2-2 | 15 | TRBV24-1 | TGTGCCACCAGTGATCCACTCAGGAACACCGGGGAGCTGTTTTTT | CATSDPLRNTGELFF
many | NA | TRBJ1-6 | 17 | TRBV6-1 | TGTGCCAGCAGGACACAGGGCGGGAGCCCCTATAATTCACCCCTCCACTTT | CASRTQGGSPYNSPLHF
many | NA | TRBJ2-5 | 12 | TRBV20-1 | TGCAGTGCTAGGTTCATCCAAGAGACCCAGTACTTC | CSARFIQETQYF
NA | NA | TRBJ1-2 | 13 | TRBV29-1 | TGCAGCGTCGGGACAACCGTCAACTATGGCTACACCTTC | CSVGTTVNYGYTF